This T cell receptor beta chain was retrieved from a study of radiotherapy plus CTLA-4 blockade in lung cancer. The CDR3 has 14 residues. With 8 bases clipped from V and 7 bases from J, the junction kept 8 bases outside the gene matches. Germline V gives CDR1 LNHDA, CDR2 SQIVND (reference sequence). Sequencing was performed with immunoSEQ multiplex PCR; in TCRdb, only in-frame clones are kept and a portion is missing. Of tens of thousands of clones detected, 76% appear once; the ten largest clones hold about 3.1%. The chain combines TRBV19 with TRBJ2-2; TRBD2 aligns across 9 bases. This sequence originates from a human donor with non-small cell lung cancer who had a complete response to radiotherapy plus ipilimumab. The source was peripheral blood, collected from a patient treated with radiotherapy plus ipilimumab. CDR3 in DNA: TGTGCCAGTGAGGGGACTAGCTCCATCGGGGAGCTGTTTTTT. It specifies CASEGTSSIGELFF.